This TCR beta chain came from a study of T cell responses to AZD1222 COVID-19 vaccine. About the research overall: Some second doses came at about 4 weeks and others at about 12 weeks; these were pooled. Points from the study as a whole: It was only six AZD1222 recipients who were seropositive at baseline. Nearly half of spike-specific TCRs reportedly target unmutated variant regions. Most donors were white British, females outnumbered males, and clonal diversity was possibly underestimated.

Data came from immunoSEQ multiplex PCR; TCRdb stores just in-frame clones and leaves some out. The repertoire includes fewer than 150,000 clones, over 75% of them detected once, and roughly 9.8% sits in the top ten. This clone has more than one count but fewer than ten. What it binds is unknown. Sequencing used peripheral blood, obtained on day 0 of AZD1222 vaccination. This TCR came from an adult in good health.

CDR3: CASSFPGGYGYTF. CDR3 DNA: TGTGCCAGCAGTTTTCCAGGGGGCTATGGCTACACCTTC. The chain carries TRBV27 and TRBJ1-2, with 7 bases fitting TRBD1. In germline, CDR1 is MNHEY, CDR2 SMNVEV (reference sequence). J lost 4 bases, V lost 3 bases, and 2 bases had no gene match. The CDR3 length is 13 residues.